This T cell receptor (beta chain) was recovered during a study of PD-L1 blockade in urothelial cancer. Turning to the study itself: Men with urothelial cancer arising in the bladder made up most of the 29 patients. Blood analysis was done at 3 weeks (second dose) and 6 weeks after treatment began. Between 0 and 3 chemotherapy regimens preceded treatment for each patient.

Time point: pretreatment peripheral blood. CDR3 length equals 15 residues. V lost 5 bases to trimming and J lost 5 bases; unmatched junction nucleotides: 3. CDR1 is MNHEY and CDR2 is SMNVEV in the germline V gene (reference sequence). Here immunoSEQ multiplex PCR was the method, and the copy in TCRdb shows in-frame clones only, minus some. The table records fewer than 50,000 clones, 70% to 90% of them present only once. This clonotype was sampled from a donor over 35 with urothelial cancer. This rearrangement joins TRBV27 to TRBJ2-5, with 15 bases lining up with TRBD2. The specimen was PBMCs, collected around atezolizumab (anti-PD-L1) treatment. The CDR3 DNA reads TGTGCCAGCAGTCTCGGGACTAGCGGGGGGGAGACCCAGTACTTC. Translated, it gives CASSLGTSGGETQYF.